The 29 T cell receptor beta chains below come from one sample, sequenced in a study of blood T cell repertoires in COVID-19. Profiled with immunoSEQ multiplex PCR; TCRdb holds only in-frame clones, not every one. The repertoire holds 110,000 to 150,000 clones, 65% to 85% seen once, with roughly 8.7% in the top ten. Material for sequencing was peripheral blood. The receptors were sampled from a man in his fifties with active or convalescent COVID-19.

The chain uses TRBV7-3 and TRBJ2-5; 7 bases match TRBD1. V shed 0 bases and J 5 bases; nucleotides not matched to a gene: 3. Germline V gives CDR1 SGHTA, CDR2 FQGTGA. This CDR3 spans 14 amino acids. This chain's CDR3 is CASSLTGGRETQYF. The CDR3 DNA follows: TGTGCCAGCAGCTTAACAGGGGGCAGGGAGACCCAGTACTTC.

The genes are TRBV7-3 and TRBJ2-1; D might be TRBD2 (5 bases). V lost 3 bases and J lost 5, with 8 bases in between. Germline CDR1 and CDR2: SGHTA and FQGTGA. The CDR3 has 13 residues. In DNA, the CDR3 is TGTGCCAGCAGCTTTGGACTGAACAATGAGCAGTTCTTC. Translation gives CASSFGLNNEQFF.

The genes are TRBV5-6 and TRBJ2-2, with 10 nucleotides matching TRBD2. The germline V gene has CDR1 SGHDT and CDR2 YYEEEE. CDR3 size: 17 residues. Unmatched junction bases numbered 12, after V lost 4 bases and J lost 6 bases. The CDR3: CASSHSWLAGEAGELFF. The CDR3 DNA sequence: TGTGCCAGCAGCCATTCATGGCTAGCGGGAGAAGCCGGGGAGCTGTTTTTT.

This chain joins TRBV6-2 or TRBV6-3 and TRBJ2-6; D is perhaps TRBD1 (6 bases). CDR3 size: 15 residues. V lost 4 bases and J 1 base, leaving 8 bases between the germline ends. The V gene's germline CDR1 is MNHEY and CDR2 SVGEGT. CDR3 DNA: TGTGCCAGCAGTTCCCAGGGGTCTGGGGCCAACGTCCTGACTTTC. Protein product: CASSSQGSGANVLTF.

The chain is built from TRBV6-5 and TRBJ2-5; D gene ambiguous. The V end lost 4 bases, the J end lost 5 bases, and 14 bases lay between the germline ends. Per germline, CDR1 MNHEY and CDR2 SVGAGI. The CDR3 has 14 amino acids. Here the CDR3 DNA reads TGTGCCAGCAGTTCCCTGGGTCAGGTGGAGACCCAGTACTTC. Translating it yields CASSSLGQVETQYF.

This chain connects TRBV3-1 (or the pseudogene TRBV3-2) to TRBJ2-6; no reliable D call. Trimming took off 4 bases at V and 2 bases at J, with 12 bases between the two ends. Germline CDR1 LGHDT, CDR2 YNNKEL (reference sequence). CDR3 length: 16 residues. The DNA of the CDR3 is TGTGCCAGCAGCCGAAACTCTATGGCTGGGGCCAACGTCCTGACTTTC. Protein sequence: CASSRNSMAGANVLTF.

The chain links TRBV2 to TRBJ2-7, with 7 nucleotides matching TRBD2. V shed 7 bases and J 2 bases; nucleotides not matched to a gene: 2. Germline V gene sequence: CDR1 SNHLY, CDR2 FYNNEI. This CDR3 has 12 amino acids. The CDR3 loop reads CASKAGTYEQYF. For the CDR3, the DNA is TGTGCCAGCAAAGCGGGAACCTACGAGCAGTACTTC.

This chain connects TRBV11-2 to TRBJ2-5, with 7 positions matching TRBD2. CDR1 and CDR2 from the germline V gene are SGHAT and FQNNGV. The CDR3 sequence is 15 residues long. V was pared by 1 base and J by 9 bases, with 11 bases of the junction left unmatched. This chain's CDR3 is CASSLAGTNLNSQYF. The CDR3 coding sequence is TGTGCCAGCAGCTTAGCCGGGACTAACCTAAACTCCCAGTACTTC. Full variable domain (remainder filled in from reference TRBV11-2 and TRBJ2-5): EAGVAQSPRYKIIEKRQSVAFWCNPISGHATLYWYQQILGQGPKLLIQFQNNGVVDDSQLPKDRFSAERLKGVDSTLKIQPAKLEDSAVYLCASSLAGTNLNSQYFGPGTRLLVL.

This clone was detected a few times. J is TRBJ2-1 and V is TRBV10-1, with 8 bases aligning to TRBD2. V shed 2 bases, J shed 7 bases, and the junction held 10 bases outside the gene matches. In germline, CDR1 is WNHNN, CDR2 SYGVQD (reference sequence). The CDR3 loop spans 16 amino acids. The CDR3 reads CASSEGRLAGKNEQFF. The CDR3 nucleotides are TGCGCCAGCAGTGAGGGACGTCTAGCGGGTAAAAATGAGCAGTTCTTC.

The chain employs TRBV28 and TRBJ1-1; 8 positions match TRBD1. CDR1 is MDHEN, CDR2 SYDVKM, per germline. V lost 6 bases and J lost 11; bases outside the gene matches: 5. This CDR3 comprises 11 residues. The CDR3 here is CASRTDREAFF. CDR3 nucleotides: TGTGCCAGCAGAACGGACAGGGAGGCTTTCTTT.

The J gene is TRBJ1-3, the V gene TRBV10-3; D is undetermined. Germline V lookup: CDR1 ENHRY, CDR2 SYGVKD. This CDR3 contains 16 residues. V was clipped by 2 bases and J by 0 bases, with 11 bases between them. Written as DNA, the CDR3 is TGTGCCATCAGTGAGGGCGACACGAGCTCTGGAAACACCATATATTTT. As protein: CAISEGDTSSGNTIYF.

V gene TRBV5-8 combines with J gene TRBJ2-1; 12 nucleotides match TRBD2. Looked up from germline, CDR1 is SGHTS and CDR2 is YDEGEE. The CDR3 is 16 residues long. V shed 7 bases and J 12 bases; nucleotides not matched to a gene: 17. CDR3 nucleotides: TGTGCCAGCCGCCAGGGCCCTCTAGCGGGAGGGCCCTGGCAGTTCTTC. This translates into CASRQGPLAGGPWQFF.

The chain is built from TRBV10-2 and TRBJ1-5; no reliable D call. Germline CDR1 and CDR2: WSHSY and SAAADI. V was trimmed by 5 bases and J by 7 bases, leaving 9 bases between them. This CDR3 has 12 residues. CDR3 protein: CASSSQTQPQHF. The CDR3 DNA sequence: TGCGCCAGCAGTAGCCAGACACAGCCCCAGCATTTT.

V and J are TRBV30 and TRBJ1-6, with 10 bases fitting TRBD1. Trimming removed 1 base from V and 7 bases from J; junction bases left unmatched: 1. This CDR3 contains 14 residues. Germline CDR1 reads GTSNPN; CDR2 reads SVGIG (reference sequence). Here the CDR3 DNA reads TGTGCCTGGAGTGCGGACAGGGGGAATTCACCCCTCCACTTT. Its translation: CAWSADRGNSPLHF.

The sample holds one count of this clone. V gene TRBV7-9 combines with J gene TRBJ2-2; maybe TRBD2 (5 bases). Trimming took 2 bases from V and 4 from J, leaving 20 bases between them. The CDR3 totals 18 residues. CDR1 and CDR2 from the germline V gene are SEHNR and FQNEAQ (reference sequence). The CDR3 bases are TGTGCCAGCAGCTTATCAAGAGGGCCCTATGCGACCACCGGGGAGCTGTTTTTT. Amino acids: CASSLSRGPYATTGELFF.

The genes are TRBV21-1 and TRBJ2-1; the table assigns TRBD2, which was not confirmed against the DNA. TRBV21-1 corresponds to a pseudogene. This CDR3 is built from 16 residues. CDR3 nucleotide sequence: TGTGCCAGCAGCAAAACCGGGACTAGCGGGAGTCCTGAGCAGTTCTTC. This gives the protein CASSKTGTSGSPEQFF.

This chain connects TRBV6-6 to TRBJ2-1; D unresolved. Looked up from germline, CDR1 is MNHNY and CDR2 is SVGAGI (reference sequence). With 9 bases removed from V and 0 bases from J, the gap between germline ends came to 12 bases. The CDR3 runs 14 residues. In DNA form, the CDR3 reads TGTGCCAGTACTTTGGGCTACTCCTACAATGAGCAGTTCTTC. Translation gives CASTLGYSYNEQFF.

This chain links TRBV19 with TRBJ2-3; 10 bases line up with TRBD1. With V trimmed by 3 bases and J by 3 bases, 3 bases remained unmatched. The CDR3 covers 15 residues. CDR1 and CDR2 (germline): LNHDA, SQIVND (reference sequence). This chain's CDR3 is CASSMGQGKTDTQYF. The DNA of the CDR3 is TGTGCCAGTAGTATGGGACAGGGGAAGACAGATACGCAGTATTTT.

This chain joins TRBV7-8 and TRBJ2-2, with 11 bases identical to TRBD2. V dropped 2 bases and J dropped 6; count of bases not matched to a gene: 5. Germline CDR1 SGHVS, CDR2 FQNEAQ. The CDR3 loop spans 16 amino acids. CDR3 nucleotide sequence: TGTGCCAGCAGCTTAATAATAGCGGGAGGGCCCGGGGAGCTGTTTTTT. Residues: CASSLIIAGGPGELFF.

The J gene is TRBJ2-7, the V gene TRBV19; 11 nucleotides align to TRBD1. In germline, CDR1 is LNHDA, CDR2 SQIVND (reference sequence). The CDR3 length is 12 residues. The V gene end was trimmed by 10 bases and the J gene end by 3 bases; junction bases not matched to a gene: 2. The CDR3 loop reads CATGTGGYEQYF. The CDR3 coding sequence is TGTGCCACGGGGACAGGGGGCTACGAGCAGTACTTC. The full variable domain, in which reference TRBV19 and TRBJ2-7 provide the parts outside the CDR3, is DGGITQSPKYLFRKEGQNVTLSCEQNLNHDAMYWYRQDPGQGLRLIYYSQIVNDFQKGDIAEGYSVSREKKESFPLTVTSAQKNPTAFYLCATGTGGYEQYFGPGTRLTVT.

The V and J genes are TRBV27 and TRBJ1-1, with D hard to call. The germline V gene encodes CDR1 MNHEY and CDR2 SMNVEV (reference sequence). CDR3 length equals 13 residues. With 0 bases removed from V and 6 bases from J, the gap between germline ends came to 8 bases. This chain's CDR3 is CASSLSWRAEAFF. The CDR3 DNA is TGTGCCAGCAGTTTATCGTGGAGGGCTGAAGCTTTCTTT.

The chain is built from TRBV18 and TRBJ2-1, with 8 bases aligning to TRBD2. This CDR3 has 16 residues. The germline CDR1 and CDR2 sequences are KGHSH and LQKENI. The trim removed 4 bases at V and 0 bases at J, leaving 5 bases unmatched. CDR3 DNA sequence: TGTGCCAGCTCACTTGACGGGGGGGGCTCCTACAATGAGCAGTTCTTC. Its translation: CASSLDGGGSYNEQFF.

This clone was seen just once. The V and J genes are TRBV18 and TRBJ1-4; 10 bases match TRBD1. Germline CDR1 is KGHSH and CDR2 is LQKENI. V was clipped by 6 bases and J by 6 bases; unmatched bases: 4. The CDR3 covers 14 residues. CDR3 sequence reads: CASSPDRGDEKLFF. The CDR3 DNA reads TGTGCCAGCTCCCCGGACAGGGGGGATGAAAAACTGTTTTTT.

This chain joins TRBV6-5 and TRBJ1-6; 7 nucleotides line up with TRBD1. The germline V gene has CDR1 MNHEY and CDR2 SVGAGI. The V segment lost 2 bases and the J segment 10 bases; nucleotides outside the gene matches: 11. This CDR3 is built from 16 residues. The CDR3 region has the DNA TGTGCCAGCAGTTACACGACTGACAGGGCTGGGTCACCCCTCCACTTT. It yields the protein CASSYTTDRAGSPLHF.

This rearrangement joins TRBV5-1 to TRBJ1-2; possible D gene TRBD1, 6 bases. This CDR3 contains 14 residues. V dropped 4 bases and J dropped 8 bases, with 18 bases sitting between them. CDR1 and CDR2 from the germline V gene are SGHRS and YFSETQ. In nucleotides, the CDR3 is TGCGCCAGCAGCCCCCGGACAGAAAGTGGCGGCTACACCTTC. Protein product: CASSPRTESGGYTF. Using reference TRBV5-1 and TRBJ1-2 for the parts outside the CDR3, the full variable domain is KAGVTQTPRYLIKTRGQQVTLSCSPISGHRSVSWYQQTPGQGLQFLFEYFSETQRNKGNFPGRFSGRQFSNSRSEMNVSTLELGDSALYLCASSPRTESGGYTFGSGTRLTVV.

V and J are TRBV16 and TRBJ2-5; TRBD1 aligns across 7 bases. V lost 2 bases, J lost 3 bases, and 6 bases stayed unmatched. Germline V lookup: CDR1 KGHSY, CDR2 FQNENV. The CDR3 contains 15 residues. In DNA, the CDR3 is TGTGCCAGCAGCCAACACAGGGGAAATAAAGAGACCCAGTACTTC. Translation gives CASSQHRGNKETQYF.

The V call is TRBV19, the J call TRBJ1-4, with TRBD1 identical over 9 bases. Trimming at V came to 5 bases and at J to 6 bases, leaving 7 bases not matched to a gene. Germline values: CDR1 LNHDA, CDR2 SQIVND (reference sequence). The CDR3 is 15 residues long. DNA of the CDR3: TGTGCCAGTAGTGGTCGGAGGACAGGGGATGAAAAACTGTTTTTT. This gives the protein CASSGRRTGDEKLFF.

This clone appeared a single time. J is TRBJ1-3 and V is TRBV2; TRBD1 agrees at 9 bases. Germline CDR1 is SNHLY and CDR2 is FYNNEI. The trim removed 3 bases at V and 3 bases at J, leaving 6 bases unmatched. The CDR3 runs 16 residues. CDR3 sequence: CASSDGQGFVGNTIYF. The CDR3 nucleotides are TGTGCCAGCAGTGACGGACAGGGGTTTGTTGGAAACACCATATATTTT.

DNA for the CDR3: TGCAGCTTCCAAGGACAGGGGGCGGTGGAGACCCAGTACTTC. The encoded protein is CSFQGQGAVETQYF. This rearrangement joins TRBV29-1 to TRBJ2-5, with TRBD1 identical over 11 bases. The junction had 10 bases not matched to a gene; V was cut back by 8 bases and J by 5 bases. This CDR3 contains 14 residues. Germline CDR1 SQVTM, CDR2 ANQGSEA.